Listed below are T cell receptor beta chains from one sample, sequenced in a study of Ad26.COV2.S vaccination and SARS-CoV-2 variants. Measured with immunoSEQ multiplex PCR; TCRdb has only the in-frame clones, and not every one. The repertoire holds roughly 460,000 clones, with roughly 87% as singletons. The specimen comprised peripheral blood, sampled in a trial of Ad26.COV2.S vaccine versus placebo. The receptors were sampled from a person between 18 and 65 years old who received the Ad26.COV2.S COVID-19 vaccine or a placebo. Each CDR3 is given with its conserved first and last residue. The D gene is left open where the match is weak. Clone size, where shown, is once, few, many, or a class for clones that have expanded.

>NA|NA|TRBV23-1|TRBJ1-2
TGCGCCAGCAGTCCTAGGAAAGCCGTGAGCGACTATGGCTACACCTTC
CASSPRKAVSDYGYTF
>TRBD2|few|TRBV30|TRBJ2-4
TGTGCCTGGAATCATGGGGCTAGCGGGGGGGCCGCTGCCAAAAACATTCAGTACTTC
CAWNHGASGGAAAKNIQYF
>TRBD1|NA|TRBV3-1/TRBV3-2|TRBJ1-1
TGTGCCAGCAGCCCGACTCGACAGGGTAGGTCTGAAGCTTTCTTT
CASSPTRQGRSEAFF
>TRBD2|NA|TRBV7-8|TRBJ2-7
TGTGCCAGCAGCTTATACAGCGGGAGCTCCTACGAGCAGTACTTC
CASSLYSGSSYEQYF
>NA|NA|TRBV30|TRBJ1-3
TGTGCCTGTACCTCCCTCGGCTCTGGAAACACCATATATTTT
CACTSLGSGNTIYF
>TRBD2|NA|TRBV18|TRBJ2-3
TGTGCCAGCTCACCACCGGGACTAACCACAGATACGCAGTATTTT
CASSPPGLTTDTQYF
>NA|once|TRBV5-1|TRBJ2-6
TGCGCCAGCAGCTTGGTTGGACAGTCAACCTCTGGGGCCAACGTCCTGACTTTC
CASSLVGQSTSGANVLTF
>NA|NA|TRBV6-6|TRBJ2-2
TGTGCCAGCACCTTGTACACCGGGGAGCTGTTTTTT
CASTLYTGELFF
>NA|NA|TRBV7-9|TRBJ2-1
TGTGCCAGCAGGTTTAGGGGGGGAAACTACAATGAGCAGTTCTTC
CASRFRGGNYNEQFF
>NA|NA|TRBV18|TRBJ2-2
TGTGCCAGCTCAACCGAGGGGGTGATGCTGTTTTTT
CASSTEGVMLFF
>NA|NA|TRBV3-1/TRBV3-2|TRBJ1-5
TGTGCCAGCAGCCAAGGGGGCTGGGATCAGCCCCAGCATTTT
CASSQGGWDQPQHF
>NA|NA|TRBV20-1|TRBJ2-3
TGCAGTGCTTATAAGGCAGATACGCAGTATTTT
CSAYKADTQYF
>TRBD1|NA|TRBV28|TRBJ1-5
TGTGCCAGCCAACCCGGGACAGGGAGCCGCAGTCAGCCCCAGCATTTT
CASQPGTGSRSQPQHF
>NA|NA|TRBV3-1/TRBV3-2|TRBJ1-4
TGTGCCAGCAGCCAAGATTCGGGGTTCAGTGAAAAACTGTTTTTT
CASSQDSGFSEKLFF
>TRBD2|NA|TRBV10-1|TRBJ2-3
TGCGCCAGCTCCCCTACTAGCGGGAACACAGATACGCAGTATTTT
CASSPTSGNTDTQYF
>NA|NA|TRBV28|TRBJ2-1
TGTGCCAGCAGGTCCCCCCAGCGGGCAGAGTACAATGAGCAGTTCTTC
CASRSPQRAEYNEQFF
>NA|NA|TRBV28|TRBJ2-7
TGTGCCAGCAGCCTAGACAGCTACGAGCAGTACTTC
CASSLDSYEQYF
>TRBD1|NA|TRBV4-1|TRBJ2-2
TGCGCCAGCAGCCGAGAGGACAGGGGATCTGCCGGGGAGCTGTTTTTT
CASSREDRGSAGELFF
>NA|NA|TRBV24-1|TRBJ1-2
TGTGCCACCAGTGCGGGCCTCTCCTATGGCTACACCTTC
CATSAGLSYGYTF
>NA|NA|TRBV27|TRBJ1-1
TGTGCCAGCAGCTATCGGGCGAACACTATCACTGAAGCTTTCTTT
CASSYRANTITEAFF
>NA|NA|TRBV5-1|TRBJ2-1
TGCGCCAGCAGCTTGGGCCTAGCGATCGATGAGCAGTTCTTC
CASSLGLAIDEQFF
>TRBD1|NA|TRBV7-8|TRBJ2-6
TGTGCCAGCAGCTTCACGACAGGGTCGGTCTCTGGGGCCAACGTCCTGACTTTC
CASSFTTGSVSGANVLTF
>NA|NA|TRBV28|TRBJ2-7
TGTGCCAGCGGAGCAACCTACGAGCAGTACTTC
CASGATYEQYF
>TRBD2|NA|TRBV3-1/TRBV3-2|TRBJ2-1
TGTGCCAGCAGCCAAGCGGCTCTAGCGGGTTTATCCTACAATGAGCAGTTCTTC
CASSQAALAGLSYNEQFF
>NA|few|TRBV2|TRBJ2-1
TGTGCCAGCAGCGTCGATCCGGGACGGACGTACAATGAGCAGTTCTTC
CASSVDPGRTYNEQFF
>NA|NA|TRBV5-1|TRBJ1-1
TGCGCCAGCAGCTTGGCGGGGTCGGTGGGTTCGGGGACTGAAGCTTTCTTT
CASSLAGSVGSGTEAFF
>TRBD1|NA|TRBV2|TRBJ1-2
TGTGCCAGCAGCTACAGGGGGCTTAACTATGGCTACACCTTC
CASSYRGLNYGYTF
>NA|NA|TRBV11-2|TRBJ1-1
TGTGCCAGCAGCCTGGCGGAGGGCCGTGGCACTGAAGCTTTCTTT
CASSLAEGRGTEAFF
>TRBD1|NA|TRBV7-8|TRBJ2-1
TGTGCCAGCAGCCCAGGGACAGGGGAATACAATGAGCAGTTCTTC
CASSPGTGEYNEQFF
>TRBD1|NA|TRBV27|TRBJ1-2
TGTGCCAGCAGTCCTCGAATAAGACAGGGCGGACTCTATGGCTACACCTTC
CASSPRIRQGGLYGYTF
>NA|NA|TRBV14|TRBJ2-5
TGTGCCAGCAGCCTCTGGACGCGTCGGGCCCAGTACTTC
CASSLWTRRAQYF
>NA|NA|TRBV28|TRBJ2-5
TGTGCCAGCAGTCTCTTAAAACAAGGGACCCAGTACTTC
CASSLLKQGTQYF
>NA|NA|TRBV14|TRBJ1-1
TGTGCCAGCAGCCAAGTACGAACAGGGATTCACACTGAAGCTTTCTTT
CASSQVRTGIHTEAFF
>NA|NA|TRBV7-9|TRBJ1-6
TGTGCCAGCAGCTTAGGAGGGACATCACCCCTCCACTTT
CASSLGGTSPLHF
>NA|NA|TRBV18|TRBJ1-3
TGTGCCAGCTCACCATGGGCCGCGGGAAGCTCTGGAAACACCATATATTTT
CASSPWAAGSSGNTIYF
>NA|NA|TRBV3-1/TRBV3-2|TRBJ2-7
TGTGCCAGCAGCCCCGGGACAAAAAAGAGGGACTTC
CASSPGTKKRDF
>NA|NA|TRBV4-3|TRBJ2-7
TGCGCCAGCAGCCAAGAATACGGGCCCTACGAGCAGTACTTC
CASSQEYGPYEQYF
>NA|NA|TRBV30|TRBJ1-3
TGTGCCTGCGGGGACCGTCGCTCTGCTGGAAACACCATATATTTT
CACGDRRSAGNTIYF
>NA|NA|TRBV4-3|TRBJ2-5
TGCGCCAGCAGCCTGACAGTCCAAGAGACCCAGTACTTC
CASSLTVQETQYF
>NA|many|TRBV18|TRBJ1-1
TGTGCCAGCTCACCGACGGGAATGAACACTGAAGCTTTCTTT
CASSPTGMNTEAFF
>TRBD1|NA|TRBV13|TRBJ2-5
TGTGCCAGCAGAGCGGACCGGGACAGCCGTCCGGAGACCCAGTACTTC
CASRADRDSRPETQYF
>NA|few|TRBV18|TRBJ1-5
TGTGCCAGCTCAGGGGGGCTCGGCAATCAGCCCCAGCATTTT
CASSGGLGNQPQHF
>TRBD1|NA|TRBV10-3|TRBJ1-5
TGTGCCATCAGTGATGAGGGGGCCGGGCCCCAGCATTTT
CAISDEGAGPQHF
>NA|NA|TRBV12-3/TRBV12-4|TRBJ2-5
TGTGCCAGCAGTTTAAAGGAGACCCAGTACTTC
CASSLKETQYF
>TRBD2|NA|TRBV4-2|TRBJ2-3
TGTGCCAGCAGCCAAGAAGCCCCGATAGCGGGGGACACAGATACGCAGTATTTT
CASSQEAPIAGDTDTQYF
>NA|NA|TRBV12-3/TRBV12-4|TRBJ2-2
TGTGCCAGCAGTTTTCACGGGGGCGGGGAGCTGTTTTTT
CASSFHGGGELFF
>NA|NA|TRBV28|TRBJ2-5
TGTGCCAGCAGTTCCCAACGCAGAGGGGATAGAGAGACCCAGTACTTC
CASSSQRRGDRETQYF
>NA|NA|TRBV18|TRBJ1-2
TGTGCCAGCTCACCCCTCGAGTCGAGCTATGGCTACACCTTC
CASSPLESSYGYTF
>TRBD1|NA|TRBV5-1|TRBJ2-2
TGCGCCAGCGCAAACACCGGGACAGCGAACACCGGGGAGCTGTTTTTT
CASANTGTANTGELFF
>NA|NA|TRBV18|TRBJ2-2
TGTGCCAGCTCACCCGAGAGGAGGATTCTCGCCGGGGAGCTGTTTTTT
CASSPERRILAGELFF
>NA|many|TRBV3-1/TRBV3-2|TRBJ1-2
TGTGCCAGCAGCCAAGACCCCCTGGTTCTTGACGTAAACTATGGCTACACCTTC
CASSQDPLVLDVNYGYTF